This T cell receptor (beta chain) was retrieved from a study of patients and donors after allogeneic stem cell transplantation. CDR3 length: 17 residues. The ends were cut back, 4 bases at V and 0 bases at J, with 16 bases in the middle. MiXCR, run by TCRdb on the RT-PCR reads, gives a single entry per CDR3 protein. Of some 880,000 distinct CDR3 sequences listed, about a sixth are singletons. The sample holds a few counts of this clonotype. Material for sequencing was blood, either unsorted or a sorted T cell fraction (not recorded which). This clonotype originated in a human donor who was either an allogeneic HSCT recipient or a stem cell or donor lymphocyte infusion donor (not recorded which). It is not recorded whose cells these are; they may come from a transplant donor. The chain has TRBV12-3 or TRBV12-4 and TRBJ1-3; D unclear. CDR3 sequence: CASSYILSSTSGNTIYF. The DNA of the CDR3 is TGTGCCAGCAGTTATATTCTAAGCAGCACCTCTGGAAACACCATATATTTT.